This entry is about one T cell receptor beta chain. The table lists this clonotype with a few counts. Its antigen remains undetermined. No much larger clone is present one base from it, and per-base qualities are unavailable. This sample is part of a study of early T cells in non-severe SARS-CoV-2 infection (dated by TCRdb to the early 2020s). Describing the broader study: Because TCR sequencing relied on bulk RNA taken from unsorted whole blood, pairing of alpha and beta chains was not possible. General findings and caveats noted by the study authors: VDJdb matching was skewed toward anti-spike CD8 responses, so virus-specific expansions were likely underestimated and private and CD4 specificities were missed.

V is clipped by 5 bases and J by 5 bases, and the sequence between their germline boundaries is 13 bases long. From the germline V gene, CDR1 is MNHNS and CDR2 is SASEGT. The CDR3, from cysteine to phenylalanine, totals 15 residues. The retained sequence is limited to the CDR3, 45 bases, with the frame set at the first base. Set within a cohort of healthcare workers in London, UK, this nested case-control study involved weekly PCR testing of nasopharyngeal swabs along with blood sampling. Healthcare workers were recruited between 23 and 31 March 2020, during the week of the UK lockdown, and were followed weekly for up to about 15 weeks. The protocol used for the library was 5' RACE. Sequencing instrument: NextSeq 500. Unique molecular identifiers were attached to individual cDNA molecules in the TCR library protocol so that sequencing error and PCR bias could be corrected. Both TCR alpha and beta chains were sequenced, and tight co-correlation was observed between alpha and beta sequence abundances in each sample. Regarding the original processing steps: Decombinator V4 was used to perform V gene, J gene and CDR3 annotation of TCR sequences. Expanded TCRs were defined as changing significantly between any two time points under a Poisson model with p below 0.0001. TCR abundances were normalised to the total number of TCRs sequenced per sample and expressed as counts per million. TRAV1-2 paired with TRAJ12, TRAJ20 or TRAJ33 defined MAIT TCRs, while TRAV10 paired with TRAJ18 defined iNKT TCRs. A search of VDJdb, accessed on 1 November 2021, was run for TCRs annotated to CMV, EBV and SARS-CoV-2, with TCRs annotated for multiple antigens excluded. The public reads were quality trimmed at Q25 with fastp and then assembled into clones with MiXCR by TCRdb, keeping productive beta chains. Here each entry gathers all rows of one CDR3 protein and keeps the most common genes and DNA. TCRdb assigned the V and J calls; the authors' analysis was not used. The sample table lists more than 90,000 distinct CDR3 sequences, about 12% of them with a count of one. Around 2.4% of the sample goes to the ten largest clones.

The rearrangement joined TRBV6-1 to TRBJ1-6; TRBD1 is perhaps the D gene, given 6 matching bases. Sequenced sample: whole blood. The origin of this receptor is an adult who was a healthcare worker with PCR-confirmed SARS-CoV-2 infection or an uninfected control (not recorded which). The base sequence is TGTGCCAGCAGTTCCGGACAGATGAATAATTCACCCCTCCACTTT. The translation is CASSSGQMNNSPLHF.